What follows are 5 T cell receptor beta chains derived from one specimen sequenced in a study of T-cell reconstitution after alpha-beta-depleted transplantation in children. Unique molecular identifiers were built into the TCRbeta library. TCRdb passed the PCR reads through MiXCR, listing each CDR3 protein once. The sample holds hundreds of thousands of distinct CDR3 sequences, 10% to 15% seen once. Source: PBMCs, mostly from graft donor cells, taken 360 days after TCRalphabeta/CD19-depleted stem cell transplant. The receptor set was obtained from a male patient younger than 18 who had a stem cell transplant for acute myeloid leukemia, so the T cells may come from the graft donor.

The J gene is TRBJ2-7, the V gene TRBV11-2, with a weak D call TRBD2 (5 bases). V dropped 2 bases and J dropped 2 bases, with 10 bases sitting between them. This CDR3 region has 14 residues. Germline loops: CDR1 SGHAT, CDR2 FQNNGV. CDR3 DNA sequence: TGTGCCAGCAGCTTAAGCGGCAGTGCCTACGAGCAGTACTTC. It is translated as CASSLSGSAYEQYF.

The count of this clonotype is one. No conserved phenylalanine or tryptophan is present at the end of the CDR3, so a read error is the likely explanation. This rearrangement joins TRBV7-9 to TRBJ2-7; D may match TRBD1 or TRBD2 (6 bases each). V lost 5 bases to trimming and J lost 5 bases, with 16 bases between them. CDR3 length: 14 residues. CDR1 and CDR2 (germline): SEHNR, FQNEAQ (reference sequence). The CDR3 sequence: CASSPTGAGDEQYY. CDR3 DNA sequence: TGTGCCAGCAGCCCCACGGGGGCTGGGGACGAGCAGTACTAC.

The chain has TRBV25-1 and TRBJ2-1, with 16 bases matching TRBD2. The CDR3 consists of 14 residues. Germline V lookup: CDR1 MGHDK, CDR2 SYGVNS. The CDR3, as DNA: TGTGGGGGGACTAGCGGGAGGGGGGCGTATGAGCAGTTCTTC. This gives the protein CGGTSGRGAYEQFF.

The V call is TRBV5-1, the J call TRBJ1-3; D possibly corresponds to TRBD1 (6 bases). Germline values: CDR1 SGHRS, CDR2 YFSETQ. This CDR3 has 15 residues. The germline V and J ends were trimmed by 4 bases and 0 bases, with 11 bases remaining between them. CDR3 residues: CASSPQGTSGNTIYF. In DNA form, the CDR3 reads TGCGCCAGCAGCCCGCAGGGGACCTCTGGAAACACCATATATTTT.

The chain has TRBV4-3 and TRBJ2-7; 7 nucleotides agree with TRBD2. The V gene's germline CDR1 is LGHNA and CDR2 YSLEER. Trimming at V came to 0 bases and at J to 0 bases, leaving 17 bases not matched to a gene. CDR3 length: 20 amino acids. The CDR3 region is CASSQEGPVEASGFSYEQYF. DNA of the CDR3: TGCGCCAGCAGCCAAGAAGGGCCGGTCGAAGCTAGCGGATTCTCCTACGAGCAGTACTTC.